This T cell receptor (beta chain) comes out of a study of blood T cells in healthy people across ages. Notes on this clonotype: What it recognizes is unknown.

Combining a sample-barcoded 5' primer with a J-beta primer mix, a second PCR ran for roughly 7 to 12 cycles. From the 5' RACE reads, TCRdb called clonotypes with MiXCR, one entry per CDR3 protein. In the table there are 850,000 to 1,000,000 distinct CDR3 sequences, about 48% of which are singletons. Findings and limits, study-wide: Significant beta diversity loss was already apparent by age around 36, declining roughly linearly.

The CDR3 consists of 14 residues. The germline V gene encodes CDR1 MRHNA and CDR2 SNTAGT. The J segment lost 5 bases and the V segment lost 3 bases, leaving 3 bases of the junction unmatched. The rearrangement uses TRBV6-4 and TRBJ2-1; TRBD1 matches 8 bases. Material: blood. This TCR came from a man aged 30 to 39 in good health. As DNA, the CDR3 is TGTGCCAGCAGTGATGGGGACAGGAACAATGAGCAGTTCTTC. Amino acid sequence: CASSDGDRNNEQFF.